This T cell receptor (beta chain) originates from a study of shared clonotypes between healthy human individuals. Across the study: CD4 naive and memory got three plates each, CD8 naive two, CD8 memory one. Notes on the study in general: Naive CD4 clonotypes overlapped across a handful of donors at about 5.3%.

Sequenced by immunoSEQ multiplex PCR; TCRdb stores in-frame clones only, minus some. The sample lists millions of clones, about 95% occurring once. In regard to this clone: The antigen remains unidentified.

The naive CD8 subset, CD45RO-negative cells positively selected for CCR7, excluded terminally differentiated effector memory CD45RA+ cells. HIV-negative, healthy adults without recent acute infections or vaccinations were the donors. Caucasian adults living in Nashville, Tennessee, provided all samples. The ends were cut back, 2 bases at V and 3 bases at J, with 11 bases in the middle. In germline, CDR1 is LNHNV, CDR2 YYDKDF (reference sequence). This CDR3 comprises 14 residues. The sequence derives from a man aged 18 to 29 in good health. This chain joins TRBV15 and TRBJ2-7; possibly TRBD1 for D (6 bases). The sequenced material came from naive CD8+ T cells sorted from blood. CDR3 DNA sequence: TGTGCCACCAGCAGACCTATGGACAGCTACGAGCAGTACTTC. Its translation: CATSRPMDSYEQYF. Full variable domain (remainder filled in from reference TRBV15 and TRBJ2-7): DAMVIQNPRYQVTQFGKPVTLSCSQTLNHNVMYWYQQKSSQAPKLLFHYYDKDFNNEADTPDNFQSRRPNTSFCFLDIRSPGLGDTAMYLCATSRPMDSYEQYFGPGTRLTVT.